A single sample gave rise to the 25 T cell receptor beta chains below, sequenced in a study of monozygotic twins with inflammatory bowel disease (dated by TCRdb to between 2018 and 2021). Library generation was performed with 5' RACE. Data came from an Illumina HiSeq 2500. TCRdb reprocessed the reads and assigns one entry to each CDR3 protein sequence, leaving out DNA. This sample's table carries 400,000 to 500,000 distinct CDR3 sequences. About 2.3% of the sample goes to the ten largest clones. The sequenced sample consisted of blood. Every receptor here comes from a human donor with ulcerative colitis or Crohn's disease, or a healthy co-twin of an affected twin (not recorded which).

The chain employs TRBV5-1 and TRBJ1-1. CDR1 is SGHRS, CDR2 YFSETQ, per germline. The CDR3 runs 16 residues. The CDR3: CASSLSVNPVNTEAFF.

This sequence joins TRBV20-1 and TRBJ1-2. Germline V gene lookup returns CDR1 DFQATT and CDR2 SNEGSKA (reference sequence). The CDR3 runs to 12 residues. CDR3: CSATRSSYGYTF.

The chain couples TRBV2 to TRBJ1-1; TCRdb names TRBD1, which stays unverified in the absence of DNA. The germline CDR1 and CDR2 sequences are SNHLY and FYNNEI. The CDR3 loop spans 14 amino acids. CDR3 protein: CASSEIGGGTEAFF.

The chain is built from TRBV12-3 or TRBV12-4 and TRBJ1-6. The length of the CDR3 is 15 residues. The CDR3 reads CASSLTQARDSPLHF.

The chain joins TRBV30 to TRBJ2-3; as DNA is missing, the TRBD2 call by TCRdb cannot be tested. Looked up from germline, CDR1 is GTSNPN and CDR2 is SVGIG (reference sequence). CDR3 length equals 14 residues. The CDR3 sequence is CAWNEGRISSTQYF.

The rearrangement uses TRBV6-2 or TRBV6-3 and TRBJ2-7; the D gene TCRdb calls, TRBD1, cannot be checked with no DNA. Per the germline V gene, CDR1 is MNHEY and CDR2 is SVGEGT. The CDR3 loop spans 16 amino acids. CDR3 sequence: CASSYSLPGQKKEQYF.

The V gene is TRBV7-9, the J gene TRBJ1-5; lacking DNA, the TRBD1 call made by TCRdb goes unchecked. The CDR3 sequence is 17 residues long. The germline CDR1 and CDR2 sequences are SEHNR and FQNEAQ (reference sequence). The CDR3 region is CASSSAGAPGGYQPQHF.

The rearrangement joins TRBV28 to TRBJ1-3; absent DNA, TCRdb's TRBD1 call cannot be checked. Germline-derived CDR1 and CDR2 are MDHEN and SYDVKM. The CDR3 is 15 residues long. The CDR3 sequence: CASSPSGTTVDTIYF.

The chain recombines TRBV6-2 or TRBV6-3 with TRBJ2-1; TCRdb selects TRBD2, and the lack of DNA leaves this call unchecked. CDR3 size: 19 residues. CDR1 MNHEY and CDR2 SVGEGT come from the germline V gene. Here the CDR3 reads CASSYSSVAGGHSYNEQFF.

The chain links TRBV6-2 or TRBV6-3 to TRBJ1-2; TCRdb lists TRBD1, though no DNA is available to test this call. This CDR3 contains 17 residues. CDR1 and CDR2 from the germline V gene are MNHEY and SVGEGT. CDR3 amino acids: CASRSPDPRTAYYGYTF.

The rearrangement joins TRBV5-1 to TRBJ1-6; TCRdb designates TRBD1, a call that cannot be tested without DNA. CDR1 and CDR2 from the germline V gene are SGHRS and YFSETQ. The CDR3 sequence is 14 residues long. CDR3 in amino acids: CASSSGGANSPLHF. Based on the CDR3 plus reference TRBV5-1 and TRBJ1-6, the full variable domain is KAGVTQTPRYLIKTRGQQVTLSCSPISGHRSVSWYQQTPGQGLQFLFEYFSETQRNKGNFPGRFSGRQFSNSRSEMNVSTLELGDSALYLCASSSGGANSPLHFGNGTRLTVT.

The rearrangement uses TRBV5-4 and TRBJ2-3; TCRdb's D gene call, TRBD2, goes unchecked for lack of DNA. Germline V gene sequence: CDR1 SGHNT, CDR2 YYREEE (reference sequence). The CDR3 has 17 residues. The CDR3 loop reads CASSSPSSGPSTDTQYF. The full variable domain, in which reference TRBV5-4 and TRBJ2-3 provide the parts outside the CDR3, is ETGVTQSPTHLIKTRGQQVTLRCSSQSGHNTVSWYQQALGQGPQFIFQYYREEENGRGNFPPRFSGLQFPNYSSELNVNALELDDSALYLCASSSPSSGPSTDTQYFGPGTRLTVL.

The chain has TRBV7-2 and TRBJ2-7. Germline CDR1 and CDR2: SGHTA and FQGNSA. The CDR3 runs to 14 residues. CDR3 in amino acids: CASSSRTSDGEQYF. Drawing the rest from reference TRBV7-2 and TRBJ2-7, the complete variable domain is GAGVSQSPSNKVTEKGKDVELRCDPISGHTALYWYRQSLGQGLEFLIYFQGNSAPDKSGLPSDRFSAERTGGSVSTLTIQRTQQEDSAVYLCASSSRTSDGEQYFGPGTRLTVT.

The V gene is TRBV4-2, the J gene TRBJ2-2; TCRdb's D call, TRBD2, is unchecked because there is no DNA. The CDR3 has 18 amino acids. Germline V CDR1 and CDR2: LGHNA, YNFKEQ. The CDR3 sequence is CASSQVLAGGLGTGELFF.

The rearrangement uses TRBV10-3 and TRBJ1-3. There are 14 residues in the CDR3. Germline CDR1 reads ENHRY; CDR2 reads SYGVKD. This CDR3 is CAIRWTGPGNTIYF.

The rearrangement joins TRBV9 to TRBJ2-1; TCRdb designates TRBD2, a call that cannot be tested without DNA. Germline values: CDR1 SGDLS, CDR2 YYNGEE. This CDR3 has 15 residues. The CDR3 loop reads CASSVSAGGGNEQFF.

The chain couples TRBV9 to TRBJ2-2; the D gene TCRdb calls, TRBD2, cannot be checked with no DNA. Germline CDR1 reads SGDLS; CDR2 reads YYNGEE. The CDR3 has 14 residues. The CDR3 is CASSVGINQEELFF.

The gene calls are TRBV6-2 or TRBV6-3 and TRBJ2-7; lacking DNA, the TRBD2 call made by TCRdb goes unchecked. Germline values: CDR1 MNHEY, CDR2 SVGEGT. CDR3 length equals 18 residues. This CDR3 reads CASSYSRTSGIFTYEQYF.

The rearrangement links TRBV5-1 to TRBJ2-2; TCRdb names TRBD1, which stays unverified in the absence of DNA. CDR1 is SGHRS and CDR2 is YFSETQ in the germline V gene. This CDR3 is built from 17 residues. The CDR3 loop is CASSTPGQGTNTGELFF.

The CDR3 region is CASSYSSRGPNSPLHF. The V gene is TRBV6-5, the J gene TRBJ1-6; TCRdb's D gene call, TRBD1, goes unchecked for lack of DNA. The CDR3 covers 16 residues. Germline loops: CDR1 MNHEY, CDR2 SVGAGI.

The chain employs TRBV5-1 and TRBJ2-2; TCRdb returns TRBD2, unconfirmable since there is no DNA. Germline CDR1 and CDR2: SGHRS and YFSETQ. CDR3 length: 15 amino acids. The CDR3 loop is CASSLVTSGAGELFF.

CDR3 residues: CASSYGGRGLRNTIYF. This rearrangement joins TRBV6-5 to TRBJ1-3; no DNA is available, so the TRBD1 call from TCRdb remains unchecked. Per the germline V gene, CDR1 is MNHEY and CDR2 is SVGAGI. This CDR3 region has 16 residues.

The rearrangement joins TRBV5-1 to TRBJ1-6. Germline V lookup: CDR1 SGHRS, CDR2 YFSETQ. CDR3 length equals 15 residues. The CDR3 spells CASSLVGPQNSPLHF.

This chain joins TRBV5-1 and TRBJ2-5. This CDR3 has 14 amino acids. The germline V gene encodes CDR1 SGHRS and CDR2 YFSETQ. This CDR3 is CASSWGATAETQYF.

The rearrangement joins TRBV5-1 to TRBJ2-5; TCRdb gives TRBD2 as the D gene, but with no DNA this cannot be confirmed. This CDR3 spans 15 amino acids. From germline, CDR1 is SGHRS and CDR2 YFSETQ. This CDR3 is CASSLPTSGGETQYF.